The rows below give T cell receptor beta chains drawn from one sample of a study of shared clonotypes between healthy human individuals. Measured with immunoSEQ multiplex PCR; TCRdb has only the in-frame clones, and not every one. The sample consists of 2 million to 2.5 million clones, 85% to 95% of them appearing once. Sequencing used naive CD4+ T cells from PBMCs. The receptors shown here come from a man aged 18 to 29 in good health. Some clones in this sample may be carry-over from other donors' samples. The CDR3 runs from the conserved cysteine through the conserved F or W. Each record gives: clone size, J gene, D gene, V gene, CDR3 protein, CDR3 DNA. The D gene is left open where the match is weak. Some rows mark clone size as missing; the rest say once, few, many or name a class of expanded clone.

. | TRBJ2-3 | . | TRBV28 | CASTPGSLGTDTQYF | TGTGCCAGCACCCCGGGCAGCCTGGGCACAGATACGCAGTATTTT
. | TRBJ2-7 | . | TRBV28 | CASSLVGIYEQYF | TGTGCCAGCAGCCTCGTCGGTATCTACGAGCAGTACTTC
. | TRBJ1-2 | . | TRBV21-1 | CASSKGNYGYTF | TGTGCCAGCAGCAAAGGAAACTATGGCTACACCTTC
. | TRBJ2-1 | TRBD1 | TRBV9 | CASSESGGSYNEQFF | TGTGCCAGCAGCGAATCAGGGGGCTCCTACAATGAGCAGTTCTTC
. | TRBJ1-1 | TRBD1 | TRBV30 | CAWIPNVWRDSRAEAFF | TGTGCCTGGATCCCTAATGTGTGGAGGGACAGTCGGGCTGAAGCTTTCTTT
. | TRBJ2-7 | . | TRBV7-3 | CASSLTGTIYEQYF | TGTGCCAGCAGCTTAACCGGGACCATCTACGAGCAGTACTTC
. | TRBJ1-2 | . | TRBV6-1 | CASIRTGNYGYTF | TGTGCCAGCATCAGGACTGGAAACTATGGCTACACCTTC
. | TRBJ2-3 | TRBD2 | TRBV5-1 | CASSPGGEGRTDTQYF | TGCGCCAGCAGCCCCGGCGGGGAGGGCCGAACAGATACGCAGTATTTT
. | TRBJ2-1 | . | TRBV4-1 | CASSHLASYYNEQFF | TGCGCCAGCAGCCACCTGGCCAGTTACTACAATGAGCAGTTCTTC
. | TRBJ2-7 | . | TRBV18 | CASSHRDHSYEQYF | TGTGCCAGCTCACACCGGGACCACTCCTACGAGCAGTACTTC
. | TRBJ1-2 | . | TRBV18 | CASSTGRSYGYTF | TGTGCCAGCTCAACAGGGAGAAGCTATGGCTACACCTTC
. | TRBJ2-2 | . | TRBV19 | CASSPIEGTGELFF | TGTGCCAGTAGCCCTATTGAGGGGACCGGGGAGCTGTTTTTT
once | TRBJ1-3 | . | TRBV7-9 | CASSVRGDPISSGNTIYF | TGTGCCAGCAGCGTAAGGGGGGACCCGATAAGCTCTGGAAACACCATATATTTT
. | TRBJ2-1 | . | TRBV28 | CASSLRRGTYNEQFF | TGTGCCAGCAGTTTAAGACGGGGAACCTACAATGAGCAGTTCTTC
. | TRBJ2-7 | . | TRBV4-2 | CASSQAAGSSYEQYF | TGTGCCAGCAGCCAGGCAGCGGGTAGCTCCTACGAGCAGTACTTC
once | TRBJ2-7 | . | TRBV6-5 | CASSYSLADLYEQYF | TGTGCCAGCAGTTACTCGTTAGCGGACCTCTACGAGCAGTACTTC
. | TRBJ1-3 | . | TRBV27 | CASSFRYRSGNTIYF | TGTGCCAGCAGTTTCCGTTATCGCTCTGGAAACACCATATATTTT
. | TRBJ1-5 | . | TRBV30 | CAWAQGNYQPQHF | TGTGCCTGGGCCCAAGGAAATTATCAGCCCCAGCATTTT
. | TRBJ2-6 | . | TRBV4-1 | CASSQEVSGPGANVLTF | TGCGCCAGCAGCCAGGAAGTCTCAGGGCCGGGGGCCAACGTCCTGACTTTC
few | TRBJ1-5 | . | TRBV7-9 | CASSLDGQPQHF | TGTGCCAGCAGCTTAGATGGTCAGCCCCAGCATTTT
. | TRBJ2-2 | TRBD2 | TRBV18 | CASSQTSGSHTGELFF | TGTGCCAGCTCGCAGACTAGCGGGAGTCACACCGGGGAGCTGTTTTTT
. | TRBJ1-5 | . | TRBV6-1 | CATSDTWQPQHF | TGTGCCACCTCGGACACCTGGCAGCCCCAGCATTTT
. | TRBJ2-1 | . | TRBV7-9 | CASSLWGTHNEQFF | TGTGCCAGCAGCTTGTGGGGGACCCACAATGAGCAGTTCTTC
. | TRBJ2-1 | TRBD2 | TRBV5-5 | CASSPTSGSQGQFF | TGTGCCAGCAGCCCGACTAGCGGGAGTCAGGGGCAGTTCTTC
. | TRBJ2-7 | . | TRBV10-3 | CAISEGGSSYEQYF | TGTGCCATCAGTGAGGGAGGGAGCTCCTACGAGCAGTACTTC
. | TRBJ2-1 | TRBD2 | TRBV7-3 | CASSPTGTSGVLEQFF | TGTGCCAGCAGCCCTACGGGGACTAGCGGGGTCCTTGAGCAGTTCTTC
once | TRBJ2-4 | . | TRBV5-8 | CASSLGQFRNIQYF | TGTGCCAGCAGCTTGGGTCAGTTTAGAAACATTCAGTACTTC
once | TRBJ1-4 | TRBD1 | TRBV28 | CASSSRGRGDEKLFF | TGTGCCAGCAGTTCGAGGGGGCGCGGGGATGAAAAACTGTTTTTT
. | TRBJ2-1 | . | TRBV5-1 | CASSFGDPTYNEQFF | TGCGCCAGCAGCTTCGGGGACCCCACCTACAATGAGCAGTTCTTC
. | TRBJ2-7 | TRBD2 | TRBV4-1 | CASSQEKRGNSYEQYF | TGCGCCAGCAGCCAAGAAAAGCGGGGGAATTCCTACGAGCAGTACTTC
. | TRBJ1-1 | . | TRBV6-4 | CASTRGPIPRMNTEAFF | TGTGCCAGCACCCGAGGGCCTATCCCTAGGATGAACACTGAAGCTTTCTTT
. | TRBJ2-5 | TRBD1 | TRBV9 | CASSSWTGEETQYF | TGTGCCAGCAGCTCTTGGACAGGGGAGGAGACCCAGTACTTC
. | TRBJ2-5 | . | TRBV11-3 | CASSLGGAEETQYF | TGTGCCAGCAGCTTAGGAGGGGCGGAAGAGACCCAGTACTTC
. | TRBJ1-3 | . | TRBV27 | CASSNRERNTIYF | TGTGCCAGCAGCAACAGGGAGAGAAACACCATATATTTT
. | TRBJ1-2 | . | TRBV4-1 | CASSQDGNYGYTF | TGCGCCAGCAGCCAAGATGGAAACTATGGCTACACCTTC
. | TRBJ2-7 | . | TRBV28 | CASSLLGAEQYF | TGTGCCAGCAGTTTACTAGGGGCCGAGCAGTACTTC
. | TRBJ2-7 | . | TRBV25-1 | CASSVSEYEQYF | TGTGCCAGCAGTGTTTCAGAATACGAGCAGTACTTC
. | TRBJ2-1 | TRBD2 | TRBV2 | CASRGTSSGYEQFF | TGTGCCAGCAGGGGGACTAGTTCGGGTTATGAGCAGTTCTTC
. | TRBJ1-3 | TRBD1 | TRBV6-5 | CASRDDRGSGNTIYF | TGTGCCAGCAGAGACGACAGGGGCTCTGGAAACACCATATATTTT
. | TRBJ2-1 | TRBD2 | TRBV30 | CAWGILGTSGSQEQFF | TGTGCCTGGGGGATTTTGGGGACTAGCGGGAGTCAAGAGCAGTTCTTC
. | TRBJ1-6 | . | TRBV6-6 | CASRPGTSPLHF | TGTGCCAGCAGACCCGGTACTTCACCCCTCCACTTT
. | TRBJ2-7 | . | TRBV5-6 | CASSVGGPRSYEQYF | TGTGCCAGCAGCGTAGGTGGACCGCGGTCCTACGAGCAGTACTTC
. | TRBJ2-1 | . | TRBV2 | CASSAVEGRDYNEQFF | TGTGCCAGCAGCGCGGTCGAGGGGCGGGACTACAATGAGCAGTTCTTC
. | TRBJ2-5 | . | TRBV5-1 | CASSSAIKETQYF | TGCGCCAGCAGCTCTGCTATTAAAGAGACCCAGTACTTC
. | TRBJ2-1 | . | TRBV29-1 | CSVEGGPGPRGNEQFF | TGCAGCGTCGAAGGGGGACCAGGGCCTCGCGGCAATGAGCAGTTCTTC
. | TRBJ2-3 | TRBD2 | TRBV7-3 | CASSSRLAGETDTQYF | TGTGCCAGCAGCTCCCGACTAGCGGGTGAAACAGATACGCAGTATTTT